A selection of T cell receptor beta chains follows, all from one sample in a study of shared clonotypes between healthy human individuals. Sequenced by immunoSEQ multiplex PCR; TCRdb stores in-frame clones only, minus some. Of millions of clones listed, about 94% are singletons. The sample taken for sequencing was naive CD8+ T cells sorted from blood. The origin of the receptors is a man younger than 35 in good health. CDR3s include the opening cysteine and the closing phenylalanine or tryptophan. A D gene is named only where the DNA matches it firmly. Not every row has a clone size; where given, it reads once, few, many or a size class.

j_call: TRBJ2-2; v_call: TRBV25-1; clone_size: .; d_call: .; cdr3_aa: CASSEVGGTGELFF; cdr3_nt: TGTGCCAGCAGTGAAGTCGGGGGCACCGGGGAGCTGTTTTTT
j_call: TRBJ2-3; v_call: TRBV6-6; clone_size: .; d_call: .; cdr3_aa: CASRLTTDTQYF; cdr3_nt: TGTGCCAGCAGACTGACCACAGATACGCAGTATTTT
j_call: TRBJ2-2; v_call: TRBV27; clone_size: .; d_call: .; cdr3_aa: CASATDLPVDRGSGELFF; cdr3_nt: TGTGCCAGCGCCACGGACCTACCAGTGGACAGAGGGTCTGGGGAGCTGTTTTTT
j_call: TRBJ2-1; v_call: TRBV27; clone_size: .; d_call: .; cdr3_aa: CASSLRVAVDNEQFF; cdr3_nt: TGTGCCAGCAGTTTGAGGGTAGCGGTAGACAATGAGCAGTTCTTC
j_call: TRBJ2-2; v_call: TRBV18; clone_size: once; d_call: .; cdr3_aa: CASSPDAMENTGELFF; cdr3_nt: TGTGCCAGCTCCCCCGATGCCATGGAAAACACCGGGGAGCTGTTTTTT
j_call: TRBJ2-7; v_call: TRBV6-1; clone_size: .; d_call: .; cdr3_aa: CASYVGGFPSYEQYF; cdr3_nt: TGTGCCAGCTACGTTGGGGGGTTTCCCTCCTACGAGCAGTACTTC
j_call: TRBJ2-5; v_call: TRBV27; clone_size: .; d_call: .; cdr3_aa: CASSPGAHQETQYF; cdr3_nt: TGTGCCAGCAGTCCCGGGGCCCACCAAGAGACCCAGTACTTC
j_call: TRBJ2-7; v_call: TRBV27; clone_size: .; d_call: .; cdr3_aa: CASSLSTGSSYEQYF; cdr3_nt: TGTGCCAGCAGTTTATCTACAGGCAGCTCCTACGAGCAGTACTTC
j_call: TRBJ1-1; v_call: TRBV13; clone_size: .; d_call: .; cdr3_aa: CASSLEPKDLGVNTEAFF; cdr3_nt: TGTGCCAGCAGCTTAGAGCCTAAGGATTTGGGGGTAAACACTGAAGCTTTCTTT
j_call: TRBJ2-7; v_call: TRBV6-5; clone_size: .; d_call: TRBD2; cdr3_aa: CASSYGLAGANEQYF; cdr3_nt: TGTGCCAGCAGTTACGGCCTAGCGGGAGCCAACGAGCAGTACTTC
j_call: TRBJ1-5; v_call: TRBV5-3; clone_size: .; d_call: .; cdr3_aa: CARSFKHPGDNQPQHF; cdr3_nt: TGTGCCAGAAGCTTTAAGCACCCCGGGGACAATCAGCCCCAGCATTTT
j_call: TRBJ1-5; v_call: TRBV7-6; clone_size: .; d_call: .; cdr3_aa: CASSSLNNQPQHF; cdr3_nt: TGTGCCAGCAGCTCCCTCAACAATCAGCCCCAGCATTTT
j_call: TRBJ1-2; v_call: TRBV19; clone_size: .; d_call: .; cdr3_aa: CASSIPDSPVYGYTF; cdr3_nt: TGTGCCAGTAGTATCCCGGACAGTCCGGTCTATGGCTACACCTTC
j_call: TRBJ2-7; v_call: TRBV19; clone_size: .; d_call: .; cdr3_aa: CASANLKYSYEQYF; cdr3_nt: TGTGCCAGCGCTAACCTAAAGTACTCCTACGAGCAGTACTTC
j_call: TRBJ1-2; v_call: TRBV29-1; clone_size: .; d_call: .; cdr3_aa: CSVSHLDARRDGYTF; cdr3_nt: TGCAGCGTTTCCCACTTGGACGCAAGACGGGACGGCTACACCTTC
j_call: TRBJ2-7; v_call: TRBV28; clone_size: .; d_call: .; cdr3_aa: CATSVTDIYEQYF; cdr3_nt: TGTGCCACCTCTGTGACAGACATTTACGAGCAGTACTTC
j_call: TRBJ2-1; v_call: TRBV27; clone_size: once; d_call: .; cdr3_aa: CASTFLSGATNNEQFF; cdr3_nt: TGTGCCAGCACCTTTCTATCGGGAGCTACCAACAATGAGCAGTTCTTC
j_call: TRBJ2-1; v_call: TRBV2; clone_size: .; d_call: TRBD2; cdr3_aa: CASSELAGGPDNEQFF; cdr3_nt: TGTGCCAGCAGTGAACTGGCGGGGGGGCCTGACAATGAGCAGTTCTTC
j_call: TRBJ2-7; v_call: TRBV29-1; clone_size: .; d_call: .; cdr3_aa: CSVVSHEQYF; cdr3_nt: TGCAGCGTTGTCTCCCACGAGCAGTACTTC
j_call: TRBJ2-7; v_call: TRBV7-9; clone_size: .; d_call: .; cdr3_aa: CASSLAGHNSYEQYF; cdr3_nt: TGTGCCAGCAGTCTCGCGGGACACAATTCCTACGAGCAGTACTTC